This entry concerns a single TCR beta chain. The data were taken from a study of T cell changes during pregnancy in multiple sclerosis. The CDR3 length is 14 residues. V lost 6 bases and J lost 0, with 10 bases in between. CDR1 is WNHNN and CDR2 is SYGVQD in the germline V gene (reference sequence). Profiled with immunoSEQ multiplex PCR; TCRdb holds only in-frame clones, not every one. The sample lists roughly 40,000 clones, 91% occurring once. Sequencing was performed on CD4+ T cells from peripheral blood mononuclear cells, taken after pregnancy. This receptor was obtained from a female donor in good health, enrolled as a control in a pregnancy study. The rearrangement links TRBV10-1 to TRBJ2-3, with D perhaps matching TRBD2 (6 bases). The CDR3 bases are TGCGCCAGCAGCCCCGGGACTAGCACAGATACGCAGTATTTT. It translates to CASSPGTSTDTQYF.